What follows describes a single T cell receptor (beta chain). The antigen remains undetermined. PCR was performed using 60 Vbeta and 13 Jbeta primers. The assay was immunoSEQ multiplex PCR, and TCRdb's table has in-frame clones only and misses some. This sample carries tens of thousands of clones, 55% to 65% of them seen once, and the ten largest clones take about 15%. The source of the sample is a study of cytomegalovirus exposure and HLA in healthy donors. Study-level findings and limits: In vitro work confirmed that a few CMV-associated chains recognize CMV antigens. Later analysis showed most CMV-associated TCR beta chains appearing HLA-restricted. Rare sequences made up most TCRs, while some public TCRs were found in many donors. The study had only CMV serostatus as immune exposure information.

CDR3 length equals 15 residues. Trimming shortened V by 6 bases and J by 6 bases, and 18 bases separated the two germline ends. CDR1 is MDHEN and CDR2 is SYDVKM in the germline V gene. Sequencing was performed on PBMCs. The V gene is TRBV28, the J gene TRBJ1-5, with D maybe TRBD1 (6 bases). The receptor was derived from a woman aged 40-49 years in good health and CMV-seropositive. The CDR3 is CASSWGGARAQPQHF. CDR3 bases: TGTGCCAGCAGCTGGGGGGGGGCGAGGGCTCAGCCCCAGCATTTT.